This TCR beta chain was sequenced for a study of monozygotic twins with cystic fibrosis. Study-level results: In 13 of 16 pairs, V gene usage was closest to the co-twin's. Low clonality (median around 0.0096) suggested a mostly naive repertoire.

The germline V gene has CDR1 SQVTM and CDR2 ANQGSEA. V lost 4 bases and J lost 2, with 12 bases in between. The CDR3 is 13 residues long. In the case of this clone: Its antigen remains unknown.

The protocol was immunoSEQ multiplex PCR, while the TCRdb copy is restricted to in-frame clones and leaves out a portion. The table lists roughly 14,000 clones, approximately 95% of them singletons. The sequencing input was blood. The TCR originated in a girl aged 2-10 years with cystic fibrosis. The chain uses TRBV29-1 and TRBJ2-7; unclear D gene. The CDR3 reads CSVVVNSAYEQYF. The DNA for the CDR3 is TGCAGCGTTGTAGTTAACAGCGCCTACGAGCAGTACTTC.